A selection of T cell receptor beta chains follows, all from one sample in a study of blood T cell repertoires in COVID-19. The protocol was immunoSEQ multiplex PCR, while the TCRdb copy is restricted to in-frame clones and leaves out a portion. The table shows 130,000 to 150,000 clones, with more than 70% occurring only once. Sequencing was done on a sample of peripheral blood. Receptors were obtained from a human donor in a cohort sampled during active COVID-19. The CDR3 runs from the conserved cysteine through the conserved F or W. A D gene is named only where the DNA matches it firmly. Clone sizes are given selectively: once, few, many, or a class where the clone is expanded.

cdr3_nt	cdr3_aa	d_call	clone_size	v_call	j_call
TGTGCCAGCAGTCATCGGGACAGGAGCTCCTACGAGCAGTACTTC	CASSHRDRSSYEQYF	TRBD1	once	TRBV6-5	TRBJ2-7
TGCGCCAGCAGTCAAACGGGGAAGACTGACAATGAGCAGTTCTTC	CASSQTGKTDNEQFF	.	.	TRBV23-1	TRBJ2-1
TGTGCCAGCAGCCTCCGGACACGGACAGGGGGAAACACCGGGGAGCTGTTTTTT	CASSLRTRTGGNTGELFF	TRBD1	once	TRBV7-2	TRBJ2-2
TGTGCCAGCAGTGAAGTCGTGTCGATGCTGGACAGGGGCTCTGGAAACACCATATATTTT	CASSEVVSMLDRGSGNTIYF	TRBD1	.	TRBV6-1	TRBJ1-3
TGTGCCAGCAAGATAGCCTATAGGGATACGCAGTATTTT	CASKIAYRDTQYF	.	.	TRBV6-5	TRBJ2-3
TGTGCCAGCAGTTTACGCACGCGCACTGAAGCTTTCTTT	CASSLRTRTEAFF	.	.	TRBV28	TRBJ1-1
TGTGCCAGCATCTTTAGCGGAGCAACCTACGAGCAGTACTTC	CASIFSGATYEQYF	.	.	TRBV7-9	TRBJ2-7
TGTGCCAGCAACGATGACAGGGGGAAGTCACCCCTCCACTTT	CASNDDRGKSPLHF	TRBD1	.	TRBV7-2	TRBJ1-6
TGTGCCTGGAGACGACGGAGAGACACAGATACGCAGTATTTT	CAWRRRRDTDTQYF	.	.	TRBV30	TRBJ2-3
TGTGCTAGTGGGGCGGGACTCATGGAGACCCAGTACTTC	CASGAGLMETQYF	.	.	TRBV12-5	TRBJ2-5
TGTGCCTGGAGTGACCCAGGAGAGGGCTACAATGAGCAGTTCTTC	CAWSDPGEGYNEQFF	.	.	TRBV30	TRBJ2-1
TGTGCCAGCAGTTTATACCGGGGAGGCTCCTACAATGAGCAGTTCTTC	CASSLYRGGSYNEQFF	.	.	TRBV28	TRBJ2-1
TGTGCCAGCTCACTGTGGGACAGGAGCACAGATACGCAGTATTTT	CASSLWDRSTDTQYF	TRBD1	once	TRBV18	TRBJ2-3
TGTGCCAGCAGCTCCAACAGGGGGCCCTACGAGCAGTACTTC	CASSSNRGPYEQYF	TRBD1	.	TRBV7-2	TRBJ2-7
TGCGCCAGCAGCTTGGTACAGTCCTCCGGCGAGCAGTACTTC	CASSLVQSSGEQYF	.	.	TRBV5-1	TRBJ2-7
TGTGCCAGCAGCTGGCGGGTGACCGAGGCCAACGTCCTGACTTTC	CASSWRVTEANVLTF	.	.	TRBV7-2	TRBJ2-6
TGTGCCAGCAAAGACAGGGGCTGGAATGAGCAGTTCTTC	CASKDRGWNEQFF	TRBD1	few	TRBV2	TRBJ2-1
TGTGCCACCAGCGGACTTGCCGGGGGGGCCCCAGATACGCAGTATTTT	CATSGLAGGAPDTQYF	TRBD2	once	TRBV15	TRBJ2-3
TGTGCCAGCAGCCAGGACATGGACGATACGCAGTATTTT	CASSQDMDDTQYF	.	.	TRBV14	TRBJ2-3
TGTGCCAGCAGCTTGACGGACAGCCAGATTTCACCCCTCCACTTT	CASSLTDSQISPLHF	.	many	TRBV7-8	TRBJ1-6
TGTGCCAGCTCCCCGACTAGCGGGACTGAGCAGTACTTC	CASSPTSGTEQYF	TRBD2	.	TRBV18	TRBJ2-7
TGTGCCAGCAGCTTGCGGGAAATGGGCACTGAAGCTTTCTTT	CASSLREMGTEAFF	.	.	TRBV5-6	TRBJ1-1
TGTGCCAGTAGTCACGGACTAGCGGATTACAATGAGCAGTTCTTC	CASSHGLADYNEQFF	TRBD2	once	TRBV19	TRBJ2-1
TGTGCCAGCAGTGAGCGTAATCCGGGACAGAACTACAATGAGCAGTTCTTC	CASSERNPGQNYNEQFF	TRBD1	.	TRBV2	TRBJ2-1
TGTGCCAGCAGCTTAGCAGGGGTCGAGCAGTACTTC	CASSLAGVEQYF	.	few	TRBV7-6	TRBJ2-7
TGTGCCAGCAGCCAGGGGTACAGGGCCTACGAGCAGTACTTC	CASSQGYRAYEQYF	.	.	TRBV5-6	TRBJ2-7
TGCGCCAGCAGCCATACTAGCGGGACGAACACCGGGGAGCTGTTTTTT	CASSHTSGTNTGELFF	TRBD2	.	TRBV5-1	TRBJ2-2
TGTGCCAGCAGCTTATTTTCACAGGGCCGCGGAGCCTACGAGCAGTACTTC	CASSLFSQGRGAYEQYF	.	.	TRBV7-9	TRBJ2-7
TGTGCCAGCAGCCCGGGGAAAGGGACTAACAATCAGCCCCAGCATTTT	CASSPGKGTNNQPQHF	.	few	TRBV5-8	TRBJ1-5
TGTGCCAGCAGCCCCGCCCAGGGGTTTGGGAACACTGAAGCTTTCTTT	CASSPAQGFGNTEAFF	.	.	TRBV9	TRBJ1-1
TGTGCCAGCAGCTTGGCGGGGGGCGACGAGCAGTACTTC	CASSLAGGDEQYF	.	.	TRBV5-4	TRBJ2-7
TGTGCCAGCAGTTTACAGGGCGCCGAGAGTGGCTACACCTTC	CASSLQGAESGYTF	.	.	TRBV28	TRBJ1-2
TGCGCCAGCAGCGGAAGCACCAGCGGGGGCCCGTTTCTCACAGATACGCAGTATTTT	CASSGSTSGGPFLTDTQYF	TRBD2	.	TRBV4-1	TRBJ2-3
TGTGCCAGCATGGCACGGACTAGCGATGGGTACGAGCAGTACTTC	CASMARTSDGYEQYF	TRBD2	few	TRBV28	TRBJ2-7
TGCGCCAGCAGCACGGGTCGTTCTAATGAAAAACTGTTTTTT	CASSTGRSNEKLFF	.	.	TRBV5-1	TRBJ1-4
TGCGCCAGCAGCCAATCCCCGGGGACAGTGACATCCTCTGGGGCCAACGTCCTGACTTTC	CASSQSPGTVTSSGANVLTF	TRBD1	.	TRBV4-1	TRBJ2-6
TGTGCCAGTACAACAGGTGGGGCCAGGGTGAACACTGAAGCTTTCTTT	CASTTGGARVNTEAFF	.	.	TRBV19	TRBJ1-1
TGTGCCAGCAGCCAAGAATATTACAATGAGCAGTTCTTC	CASSQEYYNEQFF	.	.	TRBV4-2	TRBJ2-1
TGTGCCTGGAGTGGGGCTAGCGGGGGCCAAGAGACCCAGTACTTC	CAWSGASGGQETQYF	TRBD2	.	TRBV30	TRBJ2-5
TGCGCCAGCAGCCAAGATGGTGCAGTCATGACTAGCACAGATACGCAGTATTTT	CASSQDGAVMTSTDTQYF	.	once	TRBV4-3	TRBJ2-3
TGTGCCAGCAGCCTACCGGGACAGGGAACGGCTAATGAAAAACTGTTTTTT	CASSLPGQGTANEKLFF	TRBD1	.	TRBV28	TRBJ1-4
TGCGCCAGCAGCCAAGAGAGCTCGACAGGGGGGGTGTGGCCCCAGCATTTT	CASSQESSTGGVWPQHF	TRBD1	.	TRBV4-3	TRBJ1-5
TGTGCCACCAGCAGAGTTGGGGCTAGCGGCAGGGAGACCCAGTACTTC	CATSRVGASGRETQYF	TRBD2	.	TRBV15	TRBJ2-5
TGTGCCAGCAGCCAAGGATTTCGGGGGGCCAGAGAGACCCAGTACTTC	CASSQGFRGARETQYF	.	.	TRBV3-1/TRBV3-2	TRBJ2-5
TGCGCCAGCAGCCAAAACGTCGGGACTAGCGGAAACTACGAGCAGTACTTC	CASSQNVGTSGNYEQYF	TRBD2	.	TRBV4-3	TRBJ2-7
TGTGCCTGGGACCCCGGACAGGGTAACTATGGCTACACCTTC	CAWDPGQGNYGYTF	TRBD1	.	TRBV30	TRBJ1-2
TGCAGTGCTAGTCACGCGAGCACAGATACGCAGTATTTT	CSASHASTDTQYF	.	.	TRBV20-1	TRBJ2-3
TGTGCCAGCAGCTTGGTTGAGGGAGGCGACGAGCAGTACTTC	CASSLVEGGDEQYF	.	.	TRBV5-4	TRBJ2-7